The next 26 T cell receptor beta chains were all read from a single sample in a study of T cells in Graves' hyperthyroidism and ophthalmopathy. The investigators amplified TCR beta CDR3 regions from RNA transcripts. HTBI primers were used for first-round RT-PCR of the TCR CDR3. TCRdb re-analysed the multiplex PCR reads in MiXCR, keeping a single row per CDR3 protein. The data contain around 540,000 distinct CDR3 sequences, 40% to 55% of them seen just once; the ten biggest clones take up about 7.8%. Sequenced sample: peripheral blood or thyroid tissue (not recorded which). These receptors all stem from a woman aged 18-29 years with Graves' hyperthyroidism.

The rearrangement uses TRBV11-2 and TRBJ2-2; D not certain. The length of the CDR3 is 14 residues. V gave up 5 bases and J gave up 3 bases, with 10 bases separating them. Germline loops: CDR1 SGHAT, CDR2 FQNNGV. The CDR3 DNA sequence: TGTGCCAGCAGCCATACCAGGTACACCGGGGAGCTGTTTTTT. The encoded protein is CASSHTRYTGELFF.

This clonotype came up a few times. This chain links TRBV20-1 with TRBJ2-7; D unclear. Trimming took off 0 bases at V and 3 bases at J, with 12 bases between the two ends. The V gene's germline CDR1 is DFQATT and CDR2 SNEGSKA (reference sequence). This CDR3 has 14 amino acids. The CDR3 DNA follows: TGCAGTGCTAGAGATACATATTCCAACTACGAGCAGTACTTC. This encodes CSARDTYSNYEQYF.

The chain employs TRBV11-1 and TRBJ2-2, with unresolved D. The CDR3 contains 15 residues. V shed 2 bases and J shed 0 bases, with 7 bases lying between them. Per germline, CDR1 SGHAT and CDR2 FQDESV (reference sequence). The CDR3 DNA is TGTGCCAGCAGCTTATCACCAGCGAACACCGGGGAGCTGTTTTTT. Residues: CASSLSPANTGELFF.

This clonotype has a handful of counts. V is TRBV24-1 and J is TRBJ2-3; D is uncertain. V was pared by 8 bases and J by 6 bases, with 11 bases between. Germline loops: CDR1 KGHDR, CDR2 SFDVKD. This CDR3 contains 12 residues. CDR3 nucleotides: TGTGCCACCACCGCCCCGTGGGATACGCAGTATTTT. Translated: CATTAPWDTQYF.

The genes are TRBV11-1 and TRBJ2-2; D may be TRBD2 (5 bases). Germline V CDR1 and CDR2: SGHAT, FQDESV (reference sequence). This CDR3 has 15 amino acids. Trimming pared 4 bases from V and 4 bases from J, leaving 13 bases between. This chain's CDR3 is CASSSIAPSTGELFF. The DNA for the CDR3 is TGTGCCAGCAGCTCCATAGCGCCCAGCACCGGGGAGCTGTTTTTT.

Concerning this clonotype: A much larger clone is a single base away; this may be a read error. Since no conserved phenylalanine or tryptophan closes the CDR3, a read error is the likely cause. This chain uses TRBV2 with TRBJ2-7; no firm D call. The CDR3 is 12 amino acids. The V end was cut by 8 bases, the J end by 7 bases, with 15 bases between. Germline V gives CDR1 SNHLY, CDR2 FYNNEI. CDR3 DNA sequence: TGTGCCAGCGGAGACGGGTACCGGGAGCAGTACCTC. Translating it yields CASGDGYREQYL.

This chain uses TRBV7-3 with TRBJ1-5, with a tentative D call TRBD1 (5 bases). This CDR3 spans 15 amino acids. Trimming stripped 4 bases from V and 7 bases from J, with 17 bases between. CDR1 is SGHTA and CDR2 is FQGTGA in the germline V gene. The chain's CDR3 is CASSSGSPGEQPQHF. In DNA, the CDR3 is TGTGCCAGCAGCTCTGGATCCCCGGGGGAACAGCCCCAGCATTTT.

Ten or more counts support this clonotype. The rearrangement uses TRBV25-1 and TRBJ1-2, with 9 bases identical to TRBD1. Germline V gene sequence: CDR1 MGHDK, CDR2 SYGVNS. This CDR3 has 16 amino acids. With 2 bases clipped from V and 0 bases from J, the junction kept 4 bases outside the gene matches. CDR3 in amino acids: CASSERTGAANYGYTF. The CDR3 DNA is TGTGCCAGCAGTGAAAGGACAGGGGCTGCTAACTATGGCTACACCTTC.

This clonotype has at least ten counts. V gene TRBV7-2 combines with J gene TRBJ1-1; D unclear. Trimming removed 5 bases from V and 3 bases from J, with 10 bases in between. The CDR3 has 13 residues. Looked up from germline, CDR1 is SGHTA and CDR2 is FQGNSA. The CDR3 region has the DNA TGTGCCAGCAGCCAGGACCGGGACACTGAAGCTTTCTTT. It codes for CASSQDRDTEAFF.

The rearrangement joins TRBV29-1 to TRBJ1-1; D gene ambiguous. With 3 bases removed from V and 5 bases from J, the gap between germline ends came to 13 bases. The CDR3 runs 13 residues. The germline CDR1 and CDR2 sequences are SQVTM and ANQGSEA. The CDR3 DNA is TGCAGCGTTGAGGCAGGACGTCGAACTGAAGCTTTCTTT. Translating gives CSVEAGRRTEAFF.

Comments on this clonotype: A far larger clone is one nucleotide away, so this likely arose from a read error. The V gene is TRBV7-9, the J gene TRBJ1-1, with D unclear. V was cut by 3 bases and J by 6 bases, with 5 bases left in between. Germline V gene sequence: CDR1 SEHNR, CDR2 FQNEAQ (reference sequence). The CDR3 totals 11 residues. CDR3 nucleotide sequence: TGTGCCAGCAGCTTGGACGCTGAAGCTTTCTTT. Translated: CASSLDAEAFF.

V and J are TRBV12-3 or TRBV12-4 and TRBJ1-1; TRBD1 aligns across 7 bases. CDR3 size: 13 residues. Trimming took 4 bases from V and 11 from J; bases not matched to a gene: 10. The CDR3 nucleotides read TGTGCCAGCAGTTCAACAGGGGTTGGGGGCGCTTTCTTT. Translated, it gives CASSSTGVGGAFF.

The CDR3 DNA reads as TGCAGCGTTGCGCCTAGCGGAACCGGGGAGCTGTTTTTT. Translating gives CSVAPSGTGELFF. The chain links TRBV29-1 to TRBJ2-2; 7 bases align to TRBD2. V trimming: 4 bases; J trimming: 5 bases; junction bases outside the gene matches: 4. Germline V gives CDR1 SQVTM, CDR2 ANQGSEA. CDR3 length: 13 amino acids.

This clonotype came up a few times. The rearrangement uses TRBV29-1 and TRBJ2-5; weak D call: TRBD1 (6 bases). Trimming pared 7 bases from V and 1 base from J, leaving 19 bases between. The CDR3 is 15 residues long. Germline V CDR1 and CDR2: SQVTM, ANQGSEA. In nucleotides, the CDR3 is TGCAGCGCATTCAGTCGAGACAGGTTCCAAGAGACCCAGTACTTC. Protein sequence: CSAFSRDRFQETQYF.

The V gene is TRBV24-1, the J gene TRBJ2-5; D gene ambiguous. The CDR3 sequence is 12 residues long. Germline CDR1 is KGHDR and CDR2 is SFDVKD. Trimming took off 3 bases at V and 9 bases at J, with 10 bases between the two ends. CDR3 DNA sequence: TGTGCCACCAGTGATCGCGGCCGGCCCCAGTACTTC. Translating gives CATSDRGRPQYF.

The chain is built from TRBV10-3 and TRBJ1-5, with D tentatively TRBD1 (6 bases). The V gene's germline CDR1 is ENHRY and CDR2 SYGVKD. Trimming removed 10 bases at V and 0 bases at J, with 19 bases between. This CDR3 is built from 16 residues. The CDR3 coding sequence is TGTGCCAGCAATTACTCGGACAGTTATAGCAATCAGCCCCAGCATTTT. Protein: CASNYSDSYSNQPQHF.

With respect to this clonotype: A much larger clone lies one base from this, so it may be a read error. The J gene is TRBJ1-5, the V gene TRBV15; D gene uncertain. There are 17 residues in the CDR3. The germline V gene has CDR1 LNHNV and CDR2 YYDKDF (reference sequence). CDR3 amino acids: CATSGDDWGYSNQPQHF. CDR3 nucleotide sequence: TGTGCCACCAGCGGAGATGACTGGGGTTATAGCAATCAGCCCCAGCATTTT.

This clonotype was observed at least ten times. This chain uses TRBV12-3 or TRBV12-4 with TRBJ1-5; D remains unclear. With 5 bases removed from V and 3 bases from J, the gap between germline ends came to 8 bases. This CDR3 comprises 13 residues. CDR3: CASSRGFNQPQHF. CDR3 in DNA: TGTGCCAGCAGTCGAGGGTTCAATCAGCCCCAGCATTTT.

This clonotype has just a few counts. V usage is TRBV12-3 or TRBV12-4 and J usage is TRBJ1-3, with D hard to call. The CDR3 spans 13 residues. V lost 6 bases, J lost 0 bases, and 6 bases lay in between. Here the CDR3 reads CASSQSSGNTIYF. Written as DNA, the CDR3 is TGTGCCAGCAGCCAGAGCTCTGGAAACACCATATATTTT.

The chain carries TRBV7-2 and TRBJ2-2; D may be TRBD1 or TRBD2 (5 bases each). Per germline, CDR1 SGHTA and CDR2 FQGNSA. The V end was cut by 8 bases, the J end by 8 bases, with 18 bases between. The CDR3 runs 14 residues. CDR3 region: CASRGLNSGGELFF. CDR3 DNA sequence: TGTGCCAGCCGGGGCCTCAACTCAGGGGGGGAGCTGTTTTTT.

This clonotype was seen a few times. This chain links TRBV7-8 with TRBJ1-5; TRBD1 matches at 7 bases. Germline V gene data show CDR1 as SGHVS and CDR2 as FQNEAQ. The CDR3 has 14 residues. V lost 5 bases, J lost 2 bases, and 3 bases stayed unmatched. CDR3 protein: CASSHGTGNQPQHF. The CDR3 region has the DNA TGTGCCAGCAGCCACGGGACAGGCAATCAGCCCCAGCATTTT.

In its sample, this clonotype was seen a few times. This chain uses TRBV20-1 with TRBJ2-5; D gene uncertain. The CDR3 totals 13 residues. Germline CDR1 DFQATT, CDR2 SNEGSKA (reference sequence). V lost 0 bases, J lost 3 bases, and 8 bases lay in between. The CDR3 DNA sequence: TGCAGTGCTAGAGATATGCAGAAAGAGACCCAGTACTTC. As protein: CSARDMQKETQYF.

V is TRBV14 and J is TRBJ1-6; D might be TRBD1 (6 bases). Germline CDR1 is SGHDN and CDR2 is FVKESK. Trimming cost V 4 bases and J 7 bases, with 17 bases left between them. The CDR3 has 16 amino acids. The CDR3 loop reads CASSRHPGAENSPLHF. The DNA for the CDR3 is TGTGCCAGCAGCCGTCACCCGGGGGCGGAAAATTCACCCCTCCACTTT.

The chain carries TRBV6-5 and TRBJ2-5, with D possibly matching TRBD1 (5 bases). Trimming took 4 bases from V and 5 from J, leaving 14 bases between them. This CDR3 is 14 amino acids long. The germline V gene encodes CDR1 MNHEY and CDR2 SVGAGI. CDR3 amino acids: CASSFSGAGETQYF. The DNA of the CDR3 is TGTGCCAGCAGTTTTTCTGGGGCTGGGGAGACCCAGTACTTC.

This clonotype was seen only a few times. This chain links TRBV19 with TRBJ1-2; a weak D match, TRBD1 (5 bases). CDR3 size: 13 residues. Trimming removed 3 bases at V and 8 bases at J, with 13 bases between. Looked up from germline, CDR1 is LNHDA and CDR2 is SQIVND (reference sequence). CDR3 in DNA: TGTGCCAGTAGTATGACGGTGGGGGACGGCTACACCTTC. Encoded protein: CASSMTVGDGYTF.

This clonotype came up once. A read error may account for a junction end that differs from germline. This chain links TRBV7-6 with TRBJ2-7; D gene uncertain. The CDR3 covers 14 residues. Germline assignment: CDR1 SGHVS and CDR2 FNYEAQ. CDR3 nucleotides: TGTGCCAGCAGTTTAGGGCTATACCTCTACGAGCAGTACTTC. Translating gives CASSLGLYLYEQYF.